Given below is one T cell receptor (beta chain) in context. Its target is unknown. This sample is part of a study of T cell responses to AZD1222 COVID-19 vaccine. Study-level points and caveats: Among those given AZD1222, only six were seropositive at baseline. Repertoires were sampled only after the peak T cell response. Reports say nearly half of spike-specific TCRs go after unmutated variant regions.

Looked up from germline, CDR1 is MNHEY and CDR2 is SVGAGI. Losses at the gene ends were 2 bases for V and 3 bases for J; bases not matched to a gene: 6. This CDR3 has 15 residues. Pooled samples include second doses given at about 4 or 12 weeks. The table came from immunoSEQ multiplex PCR; TCRdb's copy has only in-frame clones and leaves some out. The sample yields 180,000 or so clones, 88% seen once. V usage is TRBV6-5 and J usage is TRBJ1-2; TRBD1 matches at 7 bases. Sequencing used peripheral blood, obtained 28 days after the second AZD1222 dose. The receptor's source is an adult who received the AZD1222 COVID-19 vaccine. In DNA form, the CDR3 reads TGTGCCAGCAGTTACACCCGACAGGGTCACTATGGCTACACCTTC. Protein sequence: CASSYTRQGHYGYTF.